This T cell receptor beta chain was captured by sequencing in a study of blood T cell repertoires in COVID-19. Whole-study context: Italy, Spain and the United States were the sources of the convalescent and acute COVID-19 samples.

This table comes from immunoSEQ multiplex PCR, and its TCRdb copy is limited to in-frame clones, with some not included. Counted here are around 100,000 clones, roughly 80% occurring once; the ten biggest clones make up about 1.4%. Germline lookup yields CDR1 SQVTM and CDR2 ANQGSEA. Losses at the gene ends were 6 bases for V and 0 bases for J; bases not matched to a gene: 5. CDR3 size: 14 residues. The rearrangement links TRBV29-1 to TRBJ2-1; 7 bases agree with TRBD1. The specimen sequenced was peripheral blood. The TCR was taken from a man in his forties or fifties with acute or convalescent COVID-19. The CDR3 DNA reads as TGCAGCGTCTCGACAGGGAGCTCCTACAATGAGCAGTTCTTC. Encoded protein: CSVSTGSSYNEQFF.